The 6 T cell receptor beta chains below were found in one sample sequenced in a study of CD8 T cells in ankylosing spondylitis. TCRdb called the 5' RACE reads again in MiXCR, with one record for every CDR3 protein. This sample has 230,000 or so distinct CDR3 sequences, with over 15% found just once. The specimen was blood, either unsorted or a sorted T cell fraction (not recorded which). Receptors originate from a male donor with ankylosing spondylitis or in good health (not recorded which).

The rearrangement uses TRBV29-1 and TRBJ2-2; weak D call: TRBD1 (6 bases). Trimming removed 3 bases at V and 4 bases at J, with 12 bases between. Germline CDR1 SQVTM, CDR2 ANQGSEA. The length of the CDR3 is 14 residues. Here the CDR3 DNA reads TGCAGCGTTGAGGACAGTAGTGCCACCGGGGAGCTGTTTTTT. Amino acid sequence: CSVEDSSATGELFF.

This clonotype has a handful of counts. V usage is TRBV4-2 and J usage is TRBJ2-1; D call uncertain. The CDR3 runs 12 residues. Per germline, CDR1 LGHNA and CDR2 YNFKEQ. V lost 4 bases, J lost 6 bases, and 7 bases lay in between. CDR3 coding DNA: TGTGCCAGCAGCCCTTTTTCCAATGAGCAGTTCTTC. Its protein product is CASSPFSNEQFF.

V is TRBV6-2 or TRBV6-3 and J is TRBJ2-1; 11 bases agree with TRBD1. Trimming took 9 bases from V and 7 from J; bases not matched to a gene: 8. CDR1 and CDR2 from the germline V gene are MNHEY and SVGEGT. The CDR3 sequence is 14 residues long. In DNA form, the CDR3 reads TGTGCCAGTGAGGACAGGGGGCCTGGTAATGAGCAGTTCTTC. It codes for CASEDRGPGNEQFF.

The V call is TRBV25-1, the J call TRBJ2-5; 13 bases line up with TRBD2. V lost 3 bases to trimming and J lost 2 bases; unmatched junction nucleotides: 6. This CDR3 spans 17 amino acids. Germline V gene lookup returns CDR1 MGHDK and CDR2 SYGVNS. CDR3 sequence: CASSDPTSGRPQETQYF. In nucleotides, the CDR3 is TGTGCCAGCAGTGACCCGACTAGCGGGAGGCCTCAAGAGACCCAGTACTTC.

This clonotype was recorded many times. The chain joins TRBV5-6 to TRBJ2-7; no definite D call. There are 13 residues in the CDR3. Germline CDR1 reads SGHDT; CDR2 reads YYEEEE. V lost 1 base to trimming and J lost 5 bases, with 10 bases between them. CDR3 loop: CASSLQLVNEQYF. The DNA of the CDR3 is TGTGCCAGCAGCTTGCAGTTAGTTAACGAGCAGTACTTC. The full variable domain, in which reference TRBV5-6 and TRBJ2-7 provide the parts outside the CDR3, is DAGVTQSPTHLIKTRGQQVTLRCSPKSGHDTVSWYQQALGQGPQFIFQYYEEEERQRGNFPDRFSGHQFPNYSSELNVNALLLGDSALYLCASSLQLVNEQYFGPGTRLTVT.

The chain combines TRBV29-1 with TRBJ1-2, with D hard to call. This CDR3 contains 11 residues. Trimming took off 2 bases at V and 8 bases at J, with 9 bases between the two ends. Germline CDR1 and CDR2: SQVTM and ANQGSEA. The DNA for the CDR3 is TGCAGCGTTGAAACAGTGAACGGCTACACCTTC. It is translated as CSVETVNGYTF.